This T cell receptor beta chain appears in the sequencing data of a study of T-cell reconstitution after alpha-beta-depleted transplantation in children. Between the trimmed V and J ends, which lost 2 bases and 4 bases, there was a span of 5 bases. From germline, CDR1 is SNHLY and CDR2 FYNNEI. There are 13 residues in the CDR3. Study-wide results and limits: After one year, T-cell counts and TCRbeta diversity mostly came from new T cells. Alpha-beta T cells about two months after transplant reportedly derived from several hundred expanded graft clones. For some patients, TCRbeta diversity was high at day 60 because of recipient T cells and thymic progenitors that survived.

Library preparation (for TCRbeta) was performed with unique molecular identifiers. TCRdb reanalysed the PCR reads using MiXCR and keeps one entry per CDR3 protein. The sample consists of some 260,000 distinct CDR3 sequences, more than 20% of them appearing once. Ten or more counts support this clonotype. Its target is not known. The receptor comes from a female patient between 2 and 15 years old who had a stem cell transplant for congenital amegakaryocytic thrombocytopenia, so the T cells may come from the graft donor. V is TRBV2 and J is TRBJ2-2; D is unresolved. The source was PBMCs, mostly from graft donor cells, collected 360 days after TCRalphabeta/CD19-depleted stem cell transplant. The CDR3, as DNA: TGTGCCAGCAGTGAACAGACCACCGGGGAGCTGTTTTTT. Encoded protein: CASSEQTTGELFF.